The present TCR beta chain was sequenced within a study of T-cell reconstitution after alpha-beta-depleted transplantation in children. Study observations and caveats: Certain patients had high TCRbeta diversity at day 60, and it came from recipient T cells and thymic progenitors that survived. Reportedly, only several hundred clones from non-depleted graft cells drove alpha-beta T-cell counts at about two months.

Many counts were recorded for this clonotype. Antigen specificity is unknown. It was with unique molecular identifiers that the TCRbeta library was prepared. TCRdb called the PCR reads again in MiXCR, with one record for every CDR3 protein. The table records approximately 200,000 distinct CDR3 sequences, approximately 6% of them present only once. V lost 0 bases to trimming and J lost 11 bases; unmatched junction nucleotides: 13. Germline CDR1 MGHRA, CDR2 YSYEKL. This CDR3 comprises 16 residues. The V gene is TRBV4-1, the J gene TRBJ2-1, with 7 bases matching TRBD1. The source material was PBMCs, sampled before TCRalphabeta/CD19-depleted stem cell transplant. The receptor comes from a girl in the first two years of life with combined immunodeficiency, due to receive a stem cell transplant. CDR3 nucleotides: TGCGCCAGCAGCCAAGAAATCGGACAGGACGCAATGAAGCAGTTCTTC. Its translation is CASSQEIGQDAMKQFF.